This TCR beta chain stems from a study of blood T cell repertoires in COVID-19. The length of the CDR3 is 16 residues. Trimming removed 1 base from V and 4 bases from J, with 13 bases in between. Germline assignment: CDR1 LGHNA and CDR2 YSLEER. The data were produced by immunoSEQ multiplex PCR, yet TCRdb's version contains in-frame clones alone and is incomplete. The sample lists around 170,000 clones, approximately 87% seen once, with 3.5% to 4% in the top ten. The sequenced sample consisted of peripheral blood. This TCR was sampled from a woman aged 70 to 79 with acute or convalescent COVID-19. The V and J genes are TRBV4-3 and TRBJ1-4; TRBD1 might be the D (5 bases). The CDR3 DNA reads TGCGCCAGCAGCCAAGGCATAAGGGGCGGTAATGAAAAACTGTTTTTT. Its translation: CASSQGIRGGNEKLFF.